This entry lists 21 T cell receptor beta chains sequenced from one sample in a study of technical replicates of blood from a handful of donors. Profiled with immunoSEQ multiplex PCR; TCRdb holds only in-frame clones, not every one. The table lists tens of thousands of clones, roughly 86% of them singletons. The specimen sequenced was PBMCs. These receptors were taken from a human donor in good health. Some clones in this sample may be carry-over from other donors' samples.

The chain links TRBV5-5 to TRBJ2-7; TRBD1 is a possible D gene (6 bases). The V end lost 1 base, the J end lost 3 bases, and 14 bases lay between the germline ends. This CDR3 is built from 15 residues. Germline CDR1 and CDR2: SGHKS and YYEKEE (reference sequence). The CDR3 here is CASSLLTGSGYEQYF. For the CDR3, the DNA is TGTGCCAGCAGCTTGTTAACAGGGTCTGGCTACGAGCAGTACTTC.

The rearrangement joins TRBV7-3 to TRBJ1-1, with 7 bases matching TRBD1. The germline V gene has CDR1 SGHTA and CDR2 FQGTGA. The CDR3 is 14 residues long. V lost 4 bases to trimming and J lost 10 bases; unmatched junction nucleotides: 12. In DNA, the CDR3 is TGTGCCAGCAGCTCAGTAGGGGGCAGCAACCCAGCTTTCTTT. Translated, it gives CASSSVGGSNPAFF.

V and J are TRBV7-9 and TRBJ2-7; TRBD2 aligns across 10 bases. The CDR3 spans 16 residues. The V gene's germline CDR1 is SEHNR and CDR2 FQNEAQ (reference sequence). The J segment lost 7 bases and the V segment lost 2 bases, leaving 11 bases of the junction unmatched. CDR3 amino acids: CASSLRASGGMGEQYF. The CDR3 coding sequence is TGTGCCAGCAGCTTAAGGGCTAGCGGGGGCATGGGAGAGCAGTACTTC.

The chain links TRBV19 to TRBJ2-7; 8 bases line up with TRBD1. Germline trimming cut 3 bases from V and 1 base from J; bases unmatched to any gene: 8. Germline CDR1 LNHDA, CDR2 SQIVND (reference sequence). CDR3 length: 16 residues. CDR3 region: CASSISGTGGSYEQYF. Here the CDR3 DNA reads TGTGCCAGTAGTATTTCCGGGACAGGAGGTTCCTACGAGCAGTACTTC.

J is TRBJ2-7 and V is TRBV6-5; 7 bases map to TRBD2. The ends lost 6 bases at V and 1 base at J; junction bases unmatched: 9. From germline, CDR1 is MNHEY and CDR2 SVGAGI. CDR3 size: 15 residues. CDR3 DNA sequence: TGTGCCAGCAGCTCCGGGACTACCTTTTCCTACGAGCAGTACTTC. Its protein is CASSSGTTFSYEQYF.

This sequence joins TRBV30 and TRBJ1-5, with D perhaps matching TRBD1 (6 bases). This CDR3 is 14 amino acids long. V was clipped by 1 base and J by 7 bases, with 14 bases between them. Germline V gene sequence: CDR1 GTSNPN, CDR2 SVGIG (reference sequence). The chain's CDR3 is CAWSANRDDQPQHF. In DNA, the CDR3 is TGTGCCTGGAGTGCCAACAGGGACGACCAGCCCCAGCATTTT.

This clone was recorded only once. V gene TRBV4-2 combines with J gene TRBJ1-2; TRBD1 is a possible D gene (6 bases). Trimming shortened V by 1 base and J by 1 base, and 10 bases separated the two germline ends. The germline gives CDR1 LGHNA, CDR2 YNFKEQ. The CDR3 consists of 15 residues. The CDR3 coding sequence is TGTGCCAGCAGCCAAGGCCAGGGGTTTAACTATGGCTACACCTTC. Its protein product is CASSQGQGFNYGYTF.

The chain uses TRBV7-9 and TRBJ2-5; maybe TRBD1 (6 bases). CDR1 and CDR2 from the germline V gene are SEHNR and FQNEAQ (reference sequence). The V end was cut by 5 bases, the J end by 4 bases, with 14 bases between. The CDR3 contains 14 residues. CDR3 nucleotides: TGTGCCAGCAGCCCCCAGACAGGACGAGAGACCCAGTACTTC. This translates into CASSPQTGRETQYF.

This clone was detected many times. The chain recombines TRBV13 with TRBJ2-1, with D perhaps TRBD1 (5 bases). The V end was cut by 5 bases, the J end by 3 bases, with 14 bases between. Germline CDR1 PRHDT, CDR2 FYEKMQ (reference sequence). The CDR3 loop spans 15 amino acids. In DNA form, the CDR3 reads TGTGCCAGCAGCGAAGAACAGGAGAGCTACAATGAGCAGTTCTTC. This encodes CASSEEQESYNEQFF.

V gene TRBV2 combines with J gene TRBJ2-3; D unclear. The CDR3 contains 15 residues. Trimming shortened V by 7 bases and J by 0 bases, and 14 bases separated the two germline ends. The germline CDR1 and CDR2 sequences are SNHLY and FYNNEI. In nucleotides, the CDR3 is TGTGCCAGCATGCGTAATCCCAAAAGCACAGATACGCAGTATTTT. Amino acid sequence: CASMRNPKSTDTQYF.

The chain has TRBV5-8 and TRBJ2-5; 16 bases are shared with TRBD2. V was pared by 3 bases and J by 1 base, with 6 bases of the junction left unmatched. The CDR3 contains 18 residues. From germline, CDR1 is SGHTS and CDR2 YDEGEE. The CDR3 is CASSSGTSGGARQETQYF. The CDR3 nucleotides read TGTGCCAGCAGCTCCGGGACTAGCGGGGGGGCTCGCCAAGAGACCCAGTACTTC.

The CDR3 spells CASSGWGQGNYGYTF. The CDR3 bases are TGTGCCAGCAGTGGGTGGGGGCAGGGGAACTATGGCTACACCTTC. The chain has TRBV6-6 and TRBJ1-2, with TRBD1 as a possible D gene (6 bases). Germline-derived CDR1 and CDR2 are MNHNY and SVGAGI (reference sequence). This CDR3 has 15 residues. Trimming shortened V by 5 bases and J by 2 bases, and 15 bases separated the two germline ends.

J is TRBJ1-2 and V is TRBV19, with a tentative D call TRBD1 (6 bases). Between the trimmed V and J ends, which lost 7 bases and 2 bases, there was a span of 14 bases. This CDR3 region has 14 residues. CDR1 and CDR2 (germline): LNHDA, SQIVND (reference sequence). The CDR3 sequence is CASTKGQSNYGYTF. The CDR3, as DNA: TGTGCCAGTACCAAAGGACAGAGCAACTATGGCTACACCTTC.

The rearrangement links TRBV2 to TRBJ2-5; 11 bases match TRBD2. This CDR3 contains 17 residues. The germline CDR1 and CDR2 sequences are SNHLY and FYNNEI. With V trimmed by 10 bases and J by 2 bases, 15 bases remained unmatched. The CDR3 DNA sequence: TGTGCCACCCGGAGGTCTAGCGGGGGGAGGCAGCAAGAGACCCAGTACTTC. Its translation: CATRRSSGGRQQETQYF. The complete variable domain, with remaining parts taken from reference TRBV2 and TRBJ2-5, reads EPEVTQTPSHQVTQMGQEVILRCVPISNHLYFYWYRQILGQKVEFLVSFYNNEISEKSEIFDDQFSVERPDGSNFTLKIRSTKLEDSAMYFCATRRSSGGRQQETQYFGPGTRLLVL.

This chain uses TRBV15 with TRBJ2-2; 10 nucleotides match TRBD2. The CDR3 loop spans 18 amino acids. Germline CDR1 LNHNV, CDR2 YYDKDF (reference sequence). J was trimmed by 6 bases and V by 4 bases; bases with no gene match: 14. The CDR3 sequence: CATSKTRHLSGRAGELFF. As DNA, the CDR3 is TGTGCCACCAGCAAAACCCGGCACCTGAGCGGGAGGGCCGGGGAGCTGTTTTTT.

The chain recombines TRBV9 with TRBJ2-1, with D tentatively TRBD1 (6 bases). This CDR3 is built from 15 residues. The germline V gene has CDR1 SGDLS and CDR2 YYNGEE. V lost 3 bases and J lost 0, with 10 bases in between. The CDR3: CASSAGQSSYNEQFF. The CDR3 bases are TGTGCCAGCAGCGCGGGACAAAGCTCCTACAATGAGCAGTTCTTC. The whole variable domain, remainder taken from reference TRBV9 and TRBJ2-1, is DSGVTQTPKHLITATGQRVTLRCSPRSGDLSVYWYQQSLDQGLQFLIQYYNGEERAKGNILERFSAQQFPDLHSELNLSSLELGDSALYFCASSAGQSSYNEQFFGPGTRLTVL.

In this sample, this clone turned up once. The chain links TRBV5-1 to TRBJ1-3; tentatively, D is TRBD1 (6 bases). The V gene lost 4 bases and the J gene lost 0 bases, with 11 bases spanning the gap. This CDR3 has 15 residues. CDR1 is SGHRS and CDR2 is YFSETQ in the germline V gene. In DNA form, the CDR3 reads TGCGCCAGCAGCCTTAACAGGGACTCTGGAAACACCATATATTTT. Amino acids: CASSLNRDSGNTIYF.

J is TRBJ2-7 and V is TRBV7-8; tentative D call: TRBD2 (5 bases). V lost 1 base and J 1 base, leaving 11 bases between the germline ends. From germline, CDR1 is SGHVS and CDR2 FQNEAQ. The CDR3 consists of 15 residues. CDR3 DNA: TGTGCCAGCAGCTTAGTCGGGGTCAAATCCTACGAGCAGTACTTC. This encodes CASSLVGVKSYEQYF.

The chain combines TRBV19 with TRBJ2-7; 8 nucleotides line up with TRBD2. V trimming: 3 bases; J trimming: 6 bases; junction bases outside the gene matches: 10. CDR1 and CDR2 (germline): LNHDA, SQIVND (reference sequence). The CDR3 covers 15 residues. DNA of the CDR3: TGTGCCAGTAGTATTCGGTCGGGAGGGCCCTCCGAGCAGTACTTC. Translation gives CASSIRSGGPSEQYF.

The gene calls are TRBV6-1 and TRBJ2-7; a weak D match, TRBD2 (7 bases). CDR3 length: 13 amino acids. V shed 2 bases and J shed 4 bases, with 9 bases lying between them. CDR1 and CDR2 (germline): MNHNS, SASEGT. CDR3 DNA: TGTGCCAGCAGTGAAAGGGGGGGTTACGAGCAGTACTTC. Residues: CASSERGGYEQYF.

This clone showed up just a few times. This chain uses TRBV4-3 with TRBJ2-3; 7 positions agree with TRBD2. CDR1 is LGHNA, CDR2 YSLEER, per germline. The V and J ends lost 0 bases and 5 bases, in that order; junction bases with no gene match: 8. The CDR3 is 16 amino acids. In DNA, the CDR3 is TGCGCCAGCAGCCAAGAGAGGACCCGGGGGGTAGATACGCAGTATTTT. It codes for CASSQERTRGVDTQYF.